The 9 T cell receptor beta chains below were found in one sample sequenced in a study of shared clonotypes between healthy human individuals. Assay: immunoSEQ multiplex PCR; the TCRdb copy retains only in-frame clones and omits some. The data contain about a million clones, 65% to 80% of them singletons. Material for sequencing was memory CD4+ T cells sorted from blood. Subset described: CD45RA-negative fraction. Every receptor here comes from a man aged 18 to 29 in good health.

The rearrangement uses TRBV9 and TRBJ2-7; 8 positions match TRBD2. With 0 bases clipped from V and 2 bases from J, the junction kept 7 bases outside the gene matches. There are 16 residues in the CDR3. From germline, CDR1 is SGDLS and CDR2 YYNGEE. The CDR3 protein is CASSVGVERGTYEQYF. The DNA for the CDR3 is TGTGCCAGCAGCGTAGGGGTTGAGCGGGGGACCTACGAGCAGTACTTC.

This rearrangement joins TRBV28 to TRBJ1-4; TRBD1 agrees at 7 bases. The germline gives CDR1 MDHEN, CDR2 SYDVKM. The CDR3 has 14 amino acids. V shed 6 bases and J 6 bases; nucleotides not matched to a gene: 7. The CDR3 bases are TGTGCCAGCAGCCCCGGGACAGCGTATGAAAAACTGTTTTTT. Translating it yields CASSPGTAYEKLFF.

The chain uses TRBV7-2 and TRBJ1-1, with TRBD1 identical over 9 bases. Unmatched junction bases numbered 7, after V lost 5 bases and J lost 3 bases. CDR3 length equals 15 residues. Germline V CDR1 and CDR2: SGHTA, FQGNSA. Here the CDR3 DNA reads TGTGCCAGCAGCGCCCGGGACAGGGTGGACACTGAAGCTTTCTTT. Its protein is CASSARDRVDTEAFF.

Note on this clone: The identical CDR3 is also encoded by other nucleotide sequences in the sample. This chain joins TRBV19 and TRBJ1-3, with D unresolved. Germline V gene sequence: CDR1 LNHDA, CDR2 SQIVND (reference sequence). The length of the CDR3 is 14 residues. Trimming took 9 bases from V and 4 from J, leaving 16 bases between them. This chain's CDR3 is CASADRGLGNTIYF. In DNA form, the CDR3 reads TGTGCCAGCGCTGACCGGGGATTAGGAAACACCATATATTTT.

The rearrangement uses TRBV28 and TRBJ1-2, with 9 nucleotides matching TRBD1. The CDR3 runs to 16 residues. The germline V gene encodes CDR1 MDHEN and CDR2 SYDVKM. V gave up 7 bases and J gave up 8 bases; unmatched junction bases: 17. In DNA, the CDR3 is TGTGCCAGCATCAAAACCCCGGGACAGGGAATAATCGGCTACACCTTC. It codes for CASIKTPGQGIIGYTF.

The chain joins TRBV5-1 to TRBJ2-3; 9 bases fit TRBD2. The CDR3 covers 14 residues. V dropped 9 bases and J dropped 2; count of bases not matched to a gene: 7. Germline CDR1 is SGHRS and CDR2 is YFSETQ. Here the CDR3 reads CATGGLAITDTQYF. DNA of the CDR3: TGCGCCACCGGGGGACTAGCTATCACAGATACGCAGTATTTT.

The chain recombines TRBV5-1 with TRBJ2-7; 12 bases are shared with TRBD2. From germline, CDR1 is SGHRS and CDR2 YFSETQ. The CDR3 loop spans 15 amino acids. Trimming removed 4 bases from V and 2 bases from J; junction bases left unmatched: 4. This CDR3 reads CASSGGLAGPYEQYF. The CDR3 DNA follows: TGCGCCAGCAGCGGTGGACTAGCGGGACCCTACGAGCAGTACTTC.

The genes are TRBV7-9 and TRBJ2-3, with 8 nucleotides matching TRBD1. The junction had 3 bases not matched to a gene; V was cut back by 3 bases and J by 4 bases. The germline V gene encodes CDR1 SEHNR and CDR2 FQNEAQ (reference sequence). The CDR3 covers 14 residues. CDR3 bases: TGTGCCAGCAGCTTCGGACAGGGCGCAGATACGCAGTATTTT. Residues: CASSFGQGADTQYF.

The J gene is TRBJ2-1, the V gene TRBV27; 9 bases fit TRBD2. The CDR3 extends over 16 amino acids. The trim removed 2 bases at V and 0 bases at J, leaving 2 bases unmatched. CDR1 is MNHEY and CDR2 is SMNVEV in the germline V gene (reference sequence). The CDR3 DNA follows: TGTGCCAGCAGTTTAGAGCGGGGGGTCTCCTACAATGAGCAGTTCTTC. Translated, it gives CASSLERGVSYNEQFF.